These 17 T cell receptor beta chains were all obtained from the same sample, sequenced in a study of cytomegalovirus exposure and HLA in healthy donors (TCRdb year 2017). Receptor amplification or capture employed the immunoSEQ multiplex PCR assay. For the multiplex PCR, a mixture combining 60 forward primers for TCR Vbeta segments and 13 reverse primers for TCR Jbeta segments was used. Not all clones reach the TCRdb copy of this immuneACCESS table, which keeps in-frame sequences only. Checked studies attribute under half of the gap to unresolved V genes and leave the rest unexplained. Here the sample has 130,000 to 150,000 clones; roughly 80% occur a single time. 2.5% to 3.5% of the sample is taken by the ten largest. The sample comprised PBMCs. These receptors came from a middle-aged man in good health and CMV-seropositive.

This sequence joins TRBV27 and TRBJ2-2; no definite D call. Germline V gene sequence: CDR1 MNHEY, CDR2 SMNVEV (reference sequence). The CDR3 runs 13 residues. With 5 bases removed from V and 2 bases from J, the gap between germline ends came to 6 bases. CDR3 coding DNA: TGTGCCAGCAGTACTCCCAACACCGGGGAGCTGTTTTTT. Protein sequence: CASSTPNTGELFF.

This chain links TRBV27 with TRBJ1-4; D is possibly TRBD1 (6 bases). V lost 8 bases and J lost 4, with 17 bases in between. This CDR3 is 15 amino acids long. The germline V gene encodes CDR1 MNHEY and CDR2 SMNVEV (reference sequence). CDR3 amino acids: CASAETGWSNEKLFF. The CDR3 coding sequence is TGTGCCAGCGCGGAGACAGGATGGAGTAATGAAAAACTGTTTTTT.

The J gene is TRBJ1-3, the V gene TRBV4-1; D remains ambiguous. Germline V gene sequence: CDR1 MGHRA, CDR2 YSYEKL. The length of the CDR3 is 15 residues. Deletions cut 3 bases from V and 0 bases from J, with 9 bases between. The CDR3, as DNA: TGCGCCAGCAGCCAGTACGTTAGCTCTGGAAACACCATATATTTT. Residues: CASSQYVSSGNTIYF.

The rearrangement joins TRBV11-2 to TRBJ2-2; TRBD2 matches 12 bases. V gave up 6 bases and J gave up 5 bases; unmatched junction bases: 7. The CDR3 extends over 16 amino acids. In germline, CDR1 is SGHAT, CDR2 FQNNGV. For the CDR3, the DNA is TGTGCCAGCAGGACTAGCGGGAGATCGAGGACCGGGGAGCTGTTTTTT. This codes for CASRTSGRSRTGELFF.

This clone was detected a few times. The CDR3 is CASSLGDRGGKHEQYF. The CDR3 DNA sequence: TGTGCCAGCAGCTTAGGGGACCGGGGCGGGAAGCACGAGCAGTACTTC. This chain connects TRBV7-6 to TRBJ2-7; possibly TRBD2 for D (6 bases). Germline CDR1 reads SGHVS; CDR2 reads FNYEAQ. The ends were cut back, 1 base at V and 5 bases at J, with 18 bases in the middle. This CDR3 is 16 amino acids long.

This rearrangement joins TRBV5-5 to TRBJ1-4, with D hard to call. From germline, CDR1 is SGHKS and CDR2 YYEKEE (reference sequence). The CDR3 totals 12 residues. V shed 0 bases and J shed 13 bases, with 10 bases lying between them. CDR3 sequence reads: CASSLGERPLFF. CDR3 sequence (DNA): TGTGCCAGCAGCTTGGGGGAGAGGCCACTGTTTTTT.

This chain connects TRBV29-1 to TRBJ1-2, with D possibly matching TRBD1 (6 bases). Germline V gene lookup returns CDR1 SQVTM and CDR2 ANQGSEA. The CDR3 extends over 17 amino acids. V was trimmed by 0 bases and J by 0 bases, leaving 17 bases between them. The CDR3 reads CSVEETRWGQANYGYTF. DNA for the CDR3: TGCAGCGTTGAAGAAACGAGGTGGGGACAAGCTAACTATGGCTACACCTTC.

The chain joins TRBV30 to TRBJ2-7; D is perhaps TRBD1 (5 bases). Germline lookup yields CDR1 GTSNPN and CDR2 SVGIG (reference sequence). Trimming left V 4 bases short and J 1 base short, with 11 bases between. The CDR3 consists of 13 residues. The CDR3 is CAWTPRVSYEQYF. CDR3 nucleotide sequence: TGTGCCTGGACCCCCAGGGTATCCTACGAGCAGTACTTC.

The sample holds a few counts of this clone. The rearrangement joins TRBV10-2 to TRBJ1-2; 8 bases align to TRBD1. The V segment lost 6 bases and the J segment 3 bases; nucleotides outside the gene matches: 6. In germline, CDR1 is WSHSY, CDR2 SAAADI. The CDR3 totals 14 residues. This CDR3 reads CASRSSQGDYGYTF. DNA for the CDR3: TGCGCCAGCAGATCCTCACAGGGGGACTATGGCTACACCTTC.

This chain uses TRBV6-1 with TRBJ2-3, with TRBD2 matching 8 bases. Germline lookup yields CDR1 MNHNS and CDR2 SASEGT. The CDR3 contains 15 residues. Trimming took 3 bases from V and 2 from J; bases not matched to a gene: 4. DNA for the CDR3: TGTGCCAGCAGTGACCAAGCGGGGGACACAGATACGCAGTATTTT. Translated, it gives CASSDQAGDTDTQYF.

The chain carries TRBV19 and TRBJ1-2, with a possible D match to TRBD1 (6 bases). This CDR3 is 15 amino acids long. Germline assignment: CDR1 LNHDA and CDR2 SQIVND (reference sequence). Trimming removed 3 bases from V and 3 bases from J, with 14 bases in between. CDR3 region: CASSMVEGVDYGYTF. Here the CDR3 DNA reads TGTGCCAGTAGTATGGTTGAGGGGGTAGACTATGGCTACACCTTC.

This clone was seen more than once but under ten times. This chain uses TRBV6-1 with TRBJ2-5; TRBD2 matches at 8 bases. Germline lookup yields CDR1 MNHNS and CDR2 SASEGT. There are 14 residues in the CDR3. With V trimmed by 7 bases and J by 7 bases, 11 bases remained unmatched. The CDR3 loop reads CASTPKWAGGTQYF. CDR3 DNA: TGTGCCAGCACTCCAAAGTGGGCGGGAGGGACCCAGTACTTC.

V gene TRBV9 combines with J gene TRBJ2-3; D is ambiguous. Germline CDR1 reads SGDLS; CDR2 reads YYNGEE. The ends were cut back, 5 bases at V and 0 bases at J, with 22 bases in the middle. CDR3 size: 18 residues. The CDR3 DNA reads TGTGCCAGCAGGCCGAAGGTGGGCTCCGACCCTAGCACAGATACGCAGTATTTT. Encoded protein: CASRPKVGSDPSTDTQYF.

The V call is TRBV4-3, the J call TRBJ2-1; possibly TRBD1 for D (6 bases). The ends were cut back, 4 bases at V and 3 bases at J, with 19 bases in the middle. This CDR3 is 17 amino acids long. Germline CDR1 reads LGHNA; CDR2 reads YSLEER. Here the CDR3 DNA reads TGCGCCAGCAGCCGCACAACAACACAGGGTGGCTACAATGAGCAGTTCTTC. Residues: CASSRTTTQGGYNEQFF.

V is TRBV18 and J is TRBJ1-4; a weak D match, TRBD1 (6 bases). CDR3 length: 14 residues. The germline V and J ends were trimmed by 6 bases and 8 bases, with 16 bases remaining between them. The germline CDR1 and CDR2 sequences are KGHSH and LQKENI. The CDR3 reads CASSPTARGEKLFF. CDR3 nucleotides: TGTGCCAGCTCCCCGACAGCGAGGGGGGAAAAACTGTTTTTT.

The V and J genes are TRBV19 and TRBJ2-4; weak D call: TRBD1 (5 bases). Trimming removed 10 bases from V and 0 bases from J, with 16 bases in between. Looked up from germline, CDR1 is LNHDA and CDR2 is SQIVND (reference sequence). The CDR3 contains 15 residues. CDR3 bases: TGTGCCACCGAATCGACAGAGTTAGCCAAAAACATTCAGTACTTC. Amino acids: CATESTELAKNIQYF.

The rearrangement links TRBV25-1 to TRBJ2-7; 9 nucleotides line up with TRBD1. The V and J ends lost 4 bases and 4 bases, in that order; junction bases with no gene match: 2. The germline gives CDR1 MGHDK, CDR2 SYGVNS. The CDR3 consists of 13 residues. The CDR3 reads CASSGQGVYEQYF. DNA of the CDR3: TGTGCCAGCAGTGGACAGGGGGTTTACGAGCAGTACTTC.